This T cell receptor (beta chain) derives from a study of cytomegalovirus exposure and HLA in healthy donors. Points from the study as a whole: In an earlier analysis, in roughly 600 donors, most V segments appeared productive either ~87% or ~30% of the time. Over 15,000 TCR beta sequences were associated with HLA alleles at 0.05 false discovery rate in a later analysis. TCR beta chains numbering roughly 150 were designated cytomegalovirus-associated.

Concerning this clone: Its antigen remains unidentified.

This PCR relied on a set of 60 Vbeta primers and 13 Jbeta primers. Profiling relied on immunoSEQ multiplex PCR, and the TCRdb table lists in-frame clones only, not all of them. Here the sample spans under 200,000 clones, approximately 80% being singletons. The CDR3 has 16 amino acids. The junction had 4 bases not matched to a gene; V was cut back by 2 bases and J by 3 bases. The germline V gene has CDR1 SGDLS and CDR2 YYNGEE. Sequenced material: PBMCs. The clonotype was recovered from a woman in her twenties or thirties in good health and CMV-seropositive. The chain recombines TRBV9 with TRBJ2-1, with 11 bases identical to TRBD2. CDR3 nucleotide sequence: TGTGCCAGCAGCGTCCGAACTAGCGGGGGCTACAATGAGCAGTTCTTC. This encodes CASSVRTSGGYNEQFF.